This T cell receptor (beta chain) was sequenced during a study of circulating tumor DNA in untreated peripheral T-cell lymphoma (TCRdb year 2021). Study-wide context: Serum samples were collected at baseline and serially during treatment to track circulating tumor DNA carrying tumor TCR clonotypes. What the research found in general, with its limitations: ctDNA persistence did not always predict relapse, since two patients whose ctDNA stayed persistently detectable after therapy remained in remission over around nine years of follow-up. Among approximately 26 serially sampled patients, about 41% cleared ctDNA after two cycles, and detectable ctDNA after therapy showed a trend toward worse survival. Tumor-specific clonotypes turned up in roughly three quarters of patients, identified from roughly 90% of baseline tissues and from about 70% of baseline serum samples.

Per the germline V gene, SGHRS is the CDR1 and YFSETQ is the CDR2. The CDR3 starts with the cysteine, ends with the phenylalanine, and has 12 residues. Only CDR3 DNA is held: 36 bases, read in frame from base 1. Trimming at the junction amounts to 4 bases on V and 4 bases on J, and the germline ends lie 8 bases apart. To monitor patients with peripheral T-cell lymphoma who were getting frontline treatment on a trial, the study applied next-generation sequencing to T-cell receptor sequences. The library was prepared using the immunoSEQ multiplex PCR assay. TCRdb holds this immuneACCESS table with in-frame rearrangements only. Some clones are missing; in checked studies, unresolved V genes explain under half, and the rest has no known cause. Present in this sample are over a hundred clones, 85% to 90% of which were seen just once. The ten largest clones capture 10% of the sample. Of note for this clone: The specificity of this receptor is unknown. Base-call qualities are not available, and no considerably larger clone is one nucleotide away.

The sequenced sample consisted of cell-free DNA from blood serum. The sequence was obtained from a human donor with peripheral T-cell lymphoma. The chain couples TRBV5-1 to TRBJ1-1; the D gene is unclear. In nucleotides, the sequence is TGCGCCAGCAGCCCGGGTTCCACTGAAGCTTTCTTT. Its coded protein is CASSPGSTEAFF.